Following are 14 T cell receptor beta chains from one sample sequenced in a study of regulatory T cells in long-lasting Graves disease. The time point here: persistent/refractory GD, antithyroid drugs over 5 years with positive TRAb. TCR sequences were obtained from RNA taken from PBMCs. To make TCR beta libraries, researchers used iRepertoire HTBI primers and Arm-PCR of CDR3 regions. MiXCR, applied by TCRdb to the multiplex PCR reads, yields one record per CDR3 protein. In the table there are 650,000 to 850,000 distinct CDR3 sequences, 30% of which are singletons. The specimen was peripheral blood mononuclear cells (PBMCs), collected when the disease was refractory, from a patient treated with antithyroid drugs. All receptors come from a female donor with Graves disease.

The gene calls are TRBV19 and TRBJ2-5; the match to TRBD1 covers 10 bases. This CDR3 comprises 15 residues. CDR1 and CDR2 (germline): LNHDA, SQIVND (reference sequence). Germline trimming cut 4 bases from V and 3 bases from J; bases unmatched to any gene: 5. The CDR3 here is CASSTGQGIEETQYF. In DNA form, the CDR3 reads TGTGCCAGTAGTACGGGACAGGGGATCGAAGAGACCCAGTACTTC.

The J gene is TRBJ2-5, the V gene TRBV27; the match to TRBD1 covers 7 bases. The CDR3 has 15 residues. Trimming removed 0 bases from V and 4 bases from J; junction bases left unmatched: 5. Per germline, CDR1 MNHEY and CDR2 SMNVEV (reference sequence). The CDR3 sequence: CASSLSGGGLETQYF. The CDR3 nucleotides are TGTGCCAGCAGTTTATCAGGGGGCGGATTAGAGACCCAGTACTTC.

CDR3: CASSLSNGDYLGEYEQYF. The CDR3 DNA is TGTGCCAGCAGCTTATCAAATGGGGACTACTTGGGGGAATACGAGCAGTACTTC. The rearrangement links TRBV7-9 to TRBJ2-7, with 7 bases aligning to TRBD2. The germline V gene has CDR1 SEHNR and CDR2 FQNEAQ (reference sequence). V was clipped by 2 bases and J by 4 bases; unmatched bases: 17. The length of the CDR3 is 18 residues.

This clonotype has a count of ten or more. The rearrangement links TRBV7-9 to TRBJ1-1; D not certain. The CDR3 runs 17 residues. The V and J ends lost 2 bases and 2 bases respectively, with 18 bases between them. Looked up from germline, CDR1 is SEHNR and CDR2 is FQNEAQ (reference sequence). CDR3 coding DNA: TGTGCCAGCAGCTTATCCGTGGGGTACCAGAGAAACACTGAAGCTTTCTTT. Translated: CASSLSVGYQRNTEAFF.

The CDR3 nucleotides read TGTGCCAGATCTTATAGGGCAGGGGTTCAAGAGACCCAGTACTTC. It encodes CARSYRAGVQETQYF. The rearrangement links TRBV2 to TRBJ2-5; TRBD1 might be the D (6 bases). V shed 9 bases and J shed 2 bases, with 19 bases lying between them. CDR1 and CDR2 (germline): SNHLY, FYNNEI. The CDR3 runs to 15 residues.

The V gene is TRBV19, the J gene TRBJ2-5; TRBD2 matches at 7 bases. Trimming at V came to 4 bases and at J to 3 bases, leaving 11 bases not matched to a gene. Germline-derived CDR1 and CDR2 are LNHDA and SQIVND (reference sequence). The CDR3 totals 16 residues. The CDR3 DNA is TGTGCCAGTAGTAGGCAGCGGGGACTAACAGAAGAGACCCAGTACTTC. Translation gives CASSRQRGLTEETQYF.

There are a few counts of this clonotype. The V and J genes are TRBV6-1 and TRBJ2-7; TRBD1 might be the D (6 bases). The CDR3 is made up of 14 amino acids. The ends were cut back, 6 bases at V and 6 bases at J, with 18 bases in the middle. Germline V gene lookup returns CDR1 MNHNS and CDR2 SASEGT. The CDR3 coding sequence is TGTGCCAGCAGACGCGACAGGAAAAGGTCCGAGCAGTACTTC. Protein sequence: CASRRDRKRSEQYF.

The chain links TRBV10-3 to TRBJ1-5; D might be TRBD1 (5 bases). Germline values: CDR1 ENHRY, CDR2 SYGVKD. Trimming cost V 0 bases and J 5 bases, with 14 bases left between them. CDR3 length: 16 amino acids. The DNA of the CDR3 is TGTGCCATCAGTGAGTCGATACGCGGGACCGATCAGCCCCAGCATTTT. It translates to CAISESIRGTDQPQHF.

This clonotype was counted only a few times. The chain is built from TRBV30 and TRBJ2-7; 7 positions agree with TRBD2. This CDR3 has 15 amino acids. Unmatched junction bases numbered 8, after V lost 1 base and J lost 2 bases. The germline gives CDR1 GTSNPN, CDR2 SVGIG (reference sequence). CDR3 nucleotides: TGTGCCTGGAGTGCCAATTTAGGACTAGCCTACGAGCAGTACTTC. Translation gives CAWSANLGLAYEQYF.

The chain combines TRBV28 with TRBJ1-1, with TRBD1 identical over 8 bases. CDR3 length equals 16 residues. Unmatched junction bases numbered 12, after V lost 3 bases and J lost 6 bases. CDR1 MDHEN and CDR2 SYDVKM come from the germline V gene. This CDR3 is CASSFRAGGGEAEAFF. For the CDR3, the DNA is TGTGCCAGCAGTTTTAGGGCAGGGGGCGGGGAGGCTGAAGCTTTCTTT. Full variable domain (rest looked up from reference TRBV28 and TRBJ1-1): DVKVTQSSRYLVKRTGEKVFLECVQDMDHENMFWYRQDPGLGLRLIYFSYDVKMKEKGDIPEGYSVSREKKERFSLILESASTNQTSMYLCASSFRAGGGEAEAFFGQGTRLTVV.

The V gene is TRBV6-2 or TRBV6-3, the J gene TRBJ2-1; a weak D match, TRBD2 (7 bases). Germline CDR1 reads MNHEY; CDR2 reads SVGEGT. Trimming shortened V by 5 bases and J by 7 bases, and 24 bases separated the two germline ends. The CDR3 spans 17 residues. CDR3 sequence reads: CASSPSRGGSGGNEQFF. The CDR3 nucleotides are TGTGCCAGCAGTCCCTCTAGAGGGGGATCCGGGGGGAATGAGCAGTTCTTC.

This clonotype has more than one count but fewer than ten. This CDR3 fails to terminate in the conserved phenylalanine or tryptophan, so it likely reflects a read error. In nucleotides, the CDR3 is TGTGCCAGCAGAGTCGTGGAAGTCTCCAACTATGGCTACACCCTC. Amino acid sequence: CASRVVEVSNYGYTL. This chain uses TRBV2 with TRBJ1-2; D call uncertain. The CDR3 spans 15 residues. V was shortened by 6 bases and J by 2 bases, with 16 bases between the two germline ends. Germline assignment: CDR1 SNHLY and CDR2 FYNNEI.

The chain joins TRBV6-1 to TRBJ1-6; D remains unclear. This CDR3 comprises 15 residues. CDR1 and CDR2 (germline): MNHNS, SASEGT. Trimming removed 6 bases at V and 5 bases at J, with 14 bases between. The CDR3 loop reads CASSADGRNNSPLHF. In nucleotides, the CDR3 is TGTGCCAGCAGCGCCGACGGAAGAAATAATTCACCCCTCCACTTT.

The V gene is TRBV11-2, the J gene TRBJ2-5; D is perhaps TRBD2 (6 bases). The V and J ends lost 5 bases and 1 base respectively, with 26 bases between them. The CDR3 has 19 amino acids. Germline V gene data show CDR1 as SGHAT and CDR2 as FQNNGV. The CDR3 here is CASSPPPGLLREPQETQYF. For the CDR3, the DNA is TGTGCCAGCAGCCCTCCGCCAGGGCTCTTGCGGGAACCCCAAGAGACCCAGTACTTC.